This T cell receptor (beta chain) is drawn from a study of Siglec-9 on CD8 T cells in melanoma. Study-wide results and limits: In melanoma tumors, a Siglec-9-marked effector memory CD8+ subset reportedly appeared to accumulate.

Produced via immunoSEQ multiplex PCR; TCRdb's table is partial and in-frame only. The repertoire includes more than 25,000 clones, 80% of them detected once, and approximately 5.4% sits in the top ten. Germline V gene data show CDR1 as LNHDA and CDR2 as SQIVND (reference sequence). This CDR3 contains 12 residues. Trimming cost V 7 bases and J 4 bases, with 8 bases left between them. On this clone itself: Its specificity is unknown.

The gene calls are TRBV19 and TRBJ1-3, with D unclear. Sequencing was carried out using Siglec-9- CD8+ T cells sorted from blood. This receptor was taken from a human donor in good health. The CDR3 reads CASTPEGNTIYF. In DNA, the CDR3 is TGTGCCAGTACCCCGGAGGGAAACACCATATATTTT. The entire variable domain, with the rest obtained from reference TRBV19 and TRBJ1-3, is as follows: DGGITQSPKYLFRKEGQNVTLSCEQNLNHDAMYWYRQDPGQGLRLIYYSQIVNDFQKGDIAEGYSVSREKKESFPLTVTSAQKNPTAFYLCASTPEGNTIYFGEGSWLTVV.